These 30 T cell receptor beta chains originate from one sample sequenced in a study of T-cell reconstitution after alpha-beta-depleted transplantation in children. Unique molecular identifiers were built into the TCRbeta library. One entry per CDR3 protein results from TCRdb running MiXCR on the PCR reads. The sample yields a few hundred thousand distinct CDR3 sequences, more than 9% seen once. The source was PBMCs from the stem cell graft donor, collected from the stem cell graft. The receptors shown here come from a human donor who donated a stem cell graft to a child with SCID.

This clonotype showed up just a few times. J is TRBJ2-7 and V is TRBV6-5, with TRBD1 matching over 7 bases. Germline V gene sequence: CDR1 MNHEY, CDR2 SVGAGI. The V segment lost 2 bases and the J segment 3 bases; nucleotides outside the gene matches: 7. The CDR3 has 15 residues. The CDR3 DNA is TGTGCCAGCAGTTACCTGGGACAGAGATTCTACGAGCAGTACTTC. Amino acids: CASSYLGQRFYEQYF.

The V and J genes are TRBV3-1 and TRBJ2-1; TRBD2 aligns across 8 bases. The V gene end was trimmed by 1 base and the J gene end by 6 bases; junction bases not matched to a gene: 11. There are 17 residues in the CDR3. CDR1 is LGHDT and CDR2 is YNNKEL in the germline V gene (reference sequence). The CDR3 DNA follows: TGTGCCAGCAGCCAAGGGATACCGGGGGGGCTCTTCAATGAGCAGTTCTTC. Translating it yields CASSQGIPGGLFNEQFF.

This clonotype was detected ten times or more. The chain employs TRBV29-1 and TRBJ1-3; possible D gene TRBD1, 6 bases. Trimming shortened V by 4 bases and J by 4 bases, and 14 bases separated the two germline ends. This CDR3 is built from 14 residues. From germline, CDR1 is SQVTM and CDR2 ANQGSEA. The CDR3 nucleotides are TGCAGCGTTGTGACCCAGGGGTTCGGAAACACCATATATTTT. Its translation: CSVVTQGFGNTIYF.

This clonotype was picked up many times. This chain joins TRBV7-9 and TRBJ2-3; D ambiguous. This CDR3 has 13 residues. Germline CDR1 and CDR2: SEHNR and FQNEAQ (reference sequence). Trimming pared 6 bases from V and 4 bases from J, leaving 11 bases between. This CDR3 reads CASSLMGADTQYF. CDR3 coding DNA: TGTGCCAGCAGTCTCATGGGTGCAGATACGCAGTATTTT.

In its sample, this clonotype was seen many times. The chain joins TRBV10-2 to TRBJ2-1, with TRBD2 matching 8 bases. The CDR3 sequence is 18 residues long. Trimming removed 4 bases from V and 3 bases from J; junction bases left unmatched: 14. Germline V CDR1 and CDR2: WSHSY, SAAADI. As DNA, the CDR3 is TGCGCCAGCAGTGTTGGGGCGGGGGGCCTTCTTTTCTACAATGAGCAGTTCTTC. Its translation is CASSVGAGGLLFYNEQFF.

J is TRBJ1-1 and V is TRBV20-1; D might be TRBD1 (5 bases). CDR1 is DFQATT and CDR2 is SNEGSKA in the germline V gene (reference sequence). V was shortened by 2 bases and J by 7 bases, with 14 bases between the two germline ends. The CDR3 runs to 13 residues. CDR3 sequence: CSARSVGVGEAFF. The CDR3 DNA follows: TGCAGTGCTAGATCTGTAGGGGTGGGTGAAGCTTTCTTT.

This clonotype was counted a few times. CDR3 sequence reads: CSATPGAGFDNEQFF. CDR3 DNA: TGCAGTGCTACCCCCGGGGCGGGGTTTGACAATGAGCAGTTCTTC. The chain carries TRBV20-1 and TRBJ2-1; tentative D call: TRBD2 (6 bases). Trimming pared 4 bases from V and 5 bases from J, leaving 18 bases between. The CDR3 runs 15 residues. CDR1 and CDR2 from the germline V gene are DFQATT and SNEGSKA (reference sequence).

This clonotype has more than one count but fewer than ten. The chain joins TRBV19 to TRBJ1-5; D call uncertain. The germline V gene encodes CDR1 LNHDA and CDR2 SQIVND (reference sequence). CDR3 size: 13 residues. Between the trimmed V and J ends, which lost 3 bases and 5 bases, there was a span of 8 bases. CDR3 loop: CASSMVAYQPQHF. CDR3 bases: TGTGCCAGTAGTATGGTCGCTTATCAGCCCCAGCATTTT.

Here the CDR3 reads CASRVGSGGLGGAFF. CDR3 coding DNA: TGTGCCAGCAGGGTGGGATCGGGGGGCCTAGGAGGAGCTTTCTTT. V and J are TRBV12-3 or TRBV12-4 and TRBJ1-1; TRBD1 is a possible D gene (6 bases). The ends were cut back, 6 bases at V and 10 bases at J, with 24 bases in the middle. The CDR3 runs 15 residues.

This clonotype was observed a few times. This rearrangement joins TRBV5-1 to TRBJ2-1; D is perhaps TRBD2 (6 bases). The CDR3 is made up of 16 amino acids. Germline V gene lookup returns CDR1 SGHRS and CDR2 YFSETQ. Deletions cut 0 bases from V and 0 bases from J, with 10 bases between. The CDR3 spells CASSLEGGLSYNEQFF. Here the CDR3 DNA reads TGCGCCAGCAGCTTGGAGGGAGGCCTCTCCTACAATGAGCAGTTCTTC.

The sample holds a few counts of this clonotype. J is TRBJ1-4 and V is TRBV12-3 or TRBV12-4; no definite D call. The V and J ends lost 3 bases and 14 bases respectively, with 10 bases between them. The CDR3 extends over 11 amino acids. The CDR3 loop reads CASSFNSVLFF. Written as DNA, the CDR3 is TGTGCCAGCAGTTTTAACAGTGTGCTGTTTTTT.

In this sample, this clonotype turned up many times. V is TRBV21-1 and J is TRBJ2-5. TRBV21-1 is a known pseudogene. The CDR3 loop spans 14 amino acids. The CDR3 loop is CASSKVGVGETQYF. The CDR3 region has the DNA TGTGCCAGCAGCAAAGTCGGGGTGGGAGAGACCCAGTACTTC.

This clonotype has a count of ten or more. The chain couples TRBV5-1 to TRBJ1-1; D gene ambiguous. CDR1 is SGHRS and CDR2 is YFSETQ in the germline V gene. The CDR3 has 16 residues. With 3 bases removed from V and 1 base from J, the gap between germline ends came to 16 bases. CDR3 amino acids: CASSSGLIEPNTEAFF. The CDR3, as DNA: TGCGCCAGCAGCTCGGGTTTGATTGAGCCGAACACTGAAGCTTTCTTT. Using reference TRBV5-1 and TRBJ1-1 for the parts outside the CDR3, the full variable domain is KAGVTQTPRYLIKTRGQQVTLSCSPISGHRSVSWYQQTPGQGLQFLFEYFSETQRNKGNFPGRFSGRQFSNSRSEMNVSTLELGDSALYLCASSSGLIEPNTEAFFGQGTRLTVV.

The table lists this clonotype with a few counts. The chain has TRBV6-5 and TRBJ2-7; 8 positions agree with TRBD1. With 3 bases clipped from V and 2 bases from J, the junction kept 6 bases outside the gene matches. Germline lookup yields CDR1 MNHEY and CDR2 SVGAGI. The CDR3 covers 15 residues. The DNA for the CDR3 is TGTGCCAGCAGTTATTCACAGGGGGTGACCTACGAGCAGTACTTC. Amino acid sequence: CASSYSQGVTYEQYF.

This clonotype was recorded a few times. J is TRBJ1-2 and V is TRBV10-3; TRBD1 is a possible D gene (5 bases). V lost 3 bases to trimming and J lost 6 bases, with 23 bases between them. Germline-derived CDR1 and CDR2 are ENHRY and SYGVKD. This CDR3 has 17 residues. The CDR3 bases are TGTGCCATCAGTGATGATATGTGGGACGTCTGGCGGAATGGCTACACCTTC. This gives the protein CAISDDMWDVWRNGYTF.

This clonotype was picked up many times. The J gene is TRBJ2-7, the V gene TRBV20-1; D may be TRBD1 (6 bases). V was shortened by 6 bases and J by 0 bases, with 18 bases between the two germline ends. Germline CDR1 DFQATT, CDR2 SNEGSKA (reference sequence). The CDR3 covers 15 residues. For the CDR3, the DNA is TGCAGTGCACCCATGGGGGACATAGGCTCCTACGAGCAGTACTTC. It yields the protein CSAPMGDIGSYEQYF.

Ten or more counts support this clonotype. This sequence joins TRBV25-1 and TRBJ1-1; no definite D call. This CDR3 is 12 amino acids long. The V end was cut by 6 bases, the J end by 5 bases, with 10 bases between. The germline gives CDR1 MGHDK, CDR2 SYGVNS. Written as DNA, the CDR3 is TGTGCCAGCAGGACCACGGGGACTGAAGCTTTCTTT. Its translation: CASRTTGTEAFF.

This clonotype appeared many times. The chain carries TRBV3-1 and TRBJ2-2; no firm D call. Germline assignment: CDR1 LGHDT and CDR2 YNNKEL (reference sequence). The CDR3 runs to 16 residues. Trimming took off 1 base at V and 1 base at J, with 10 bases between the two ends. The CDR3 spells CASSQVWGMNTGELFF. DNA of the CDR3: TGTGCCAGCAGCCAAGTGTGGGGTATGAACACCGGGGAGCTGTTTTTT.

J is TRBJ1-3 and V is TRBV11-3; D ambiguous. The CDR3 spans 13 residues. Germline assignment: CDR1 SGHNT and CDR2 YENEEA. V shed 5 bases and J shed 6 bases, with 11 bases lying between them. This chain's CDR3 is CASSHGGENTIYF. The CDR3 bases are TGTGCCAGCAGCCACGGCGGGGAAAACACCATATATTTT.

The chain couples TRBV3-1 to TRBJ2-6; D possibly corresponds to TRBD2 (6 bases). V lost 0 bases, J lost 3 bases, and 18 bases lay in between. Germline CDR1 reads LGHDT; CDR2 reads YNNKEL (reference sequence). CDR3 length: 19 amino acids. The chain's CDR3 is CASSQEGTGVGFGANVLTF. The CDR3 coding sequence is TGTGCCAGCAGCCAAGAGGGAACGGGAGTAGGTTTTGGGGCCAACGTCCTGACTTTC.

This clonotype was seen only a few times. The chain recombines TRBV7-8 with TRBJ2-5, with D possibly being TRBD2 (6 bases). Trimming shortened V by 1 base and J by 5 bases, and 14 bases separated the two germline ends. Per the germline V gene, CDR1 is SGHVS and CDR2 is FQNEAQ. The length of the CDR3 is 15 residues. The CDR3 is CASSLGLAPPETQYF. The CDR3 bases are TGTGCCAGCAGCTTAGGCCTAGCGCCCCCCGAGACCCAGTACTTC.

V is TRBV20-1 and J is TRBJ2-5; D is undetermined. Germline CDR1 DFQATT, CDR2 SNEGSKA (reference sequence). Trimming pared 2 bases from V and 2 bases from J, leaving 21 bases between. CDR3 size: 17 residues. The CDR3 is CSARPRLKADSQETQYF. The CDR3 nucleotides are TGCAGTGCTAGACCTCGTCTGAAGGCGGATTCACAAGAGACCCAGTACTTC.

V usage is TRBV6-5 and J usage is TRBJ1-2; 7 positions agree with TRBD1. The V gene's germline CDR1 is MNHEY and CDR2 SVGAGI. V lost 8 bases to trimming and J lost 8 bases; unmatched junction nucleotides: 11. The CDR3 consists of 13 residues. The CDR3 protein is CASLTGKGEGYTF. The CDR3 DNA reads TGTGCCAGCCTGACAGGGAAGGGTGAGGGCTACACCTTC.

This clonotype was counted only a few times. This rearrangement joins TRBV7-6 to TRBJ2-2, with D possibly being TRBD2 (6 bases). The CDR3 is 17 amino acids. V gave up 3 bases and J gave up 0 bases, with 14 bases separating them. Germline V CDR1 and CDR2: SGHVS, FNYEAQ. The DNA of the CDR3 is TGTGCCAGCAGCTTCGTCTCCGCGGGGACGAACACCGGGGAGCTGTTTTTT. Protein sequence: CASSFVSAGTNTGELFF. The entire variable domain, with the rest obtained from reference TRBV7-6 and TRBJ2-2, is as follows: GAGVSQSPRYKVTKRGQDVALRCDPISGHVSLYWYRQALGQGPEFLTYFNYEAQQDKSGLPNDRFSAERPEGSISTLTIQRTEQRDSAMYRCASSFVSAGTNTGELFFGEGSRLTVL.

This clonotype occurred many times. The chain's CDR3 is CASSLIQNTEAFF. The DNA of the CDR3 is TGCGCCAGCAGCTTGATCCAGAACACTGAAGCTTTCTTT. This sequence joins TRBV5-1 and TRBJ1-1, with D uncertain. Deletions cut 1 base from V and 1 base from J, with 5 bases between. Germline loops: CDR1 SGHRS, CDR2 YFSETQ. This CDR3 is built from 13 residues.

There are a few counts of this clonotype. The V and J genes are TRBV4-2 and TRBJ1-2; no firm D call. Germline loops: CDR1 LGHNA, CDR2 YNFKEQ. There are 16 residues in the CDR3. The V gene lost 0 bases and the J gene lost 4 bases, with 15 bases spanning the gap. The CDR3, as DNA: TGTGCCAGCAGCCAAGATTTGCAAGGAAAAAGCTATGGCTACACCTTC. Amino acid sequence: CASSQDLQGKSYGYTF.

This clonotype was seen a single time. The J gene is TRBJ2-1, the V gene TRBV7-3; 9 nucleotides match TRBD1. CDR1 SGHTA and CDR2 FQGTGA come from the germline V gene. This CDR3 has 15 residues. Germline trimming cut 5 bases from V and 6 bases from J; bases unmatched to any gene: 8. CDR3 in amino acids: CASSTTGGAGNEQFF. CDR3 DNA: TGTGCCAGCAGCACCACAGGGGGCGCAGGCAATGAGCAGTTCTTC.

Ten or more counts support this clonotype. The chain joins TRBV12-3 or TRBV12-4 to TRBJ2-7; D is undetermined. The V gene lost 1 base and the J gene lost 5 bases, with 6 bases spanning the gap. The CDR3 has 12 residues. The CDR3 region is CASSLVTDEQYF. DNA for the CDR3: TGTGCCAGCAGTTTAGTAACGGACGAGCAGTACTTC.

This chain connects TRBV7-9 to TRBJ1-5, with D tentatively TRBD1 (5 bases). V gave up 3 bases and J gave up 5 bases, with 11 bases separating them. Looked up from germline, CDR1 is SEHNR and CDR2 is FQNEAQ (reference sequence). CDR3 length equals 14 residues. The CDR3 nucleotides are TGTGCCAGCAGCTTTGGGGGTTTGGATCAGCCCCAGCATTTT. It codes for CASSFGGLDQPQHF.

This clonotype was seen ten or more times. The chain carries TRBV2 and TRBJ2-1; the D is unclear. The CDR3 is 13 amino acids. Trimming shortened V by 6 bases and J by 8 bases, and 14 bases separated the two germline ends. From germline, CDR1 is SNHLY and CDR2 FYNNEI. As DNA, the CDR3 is TGTGCCAGCAGAAGTGTTGGGGTCTATGAGCAGTTCTTC. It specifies CASRSVGVYEQFF.